A single sample gave rise to the 26 T cell receptor beta chains below, sequenced in a study of siplizumab effects on memory and regulatory T cells. Produced via immunoSEQ multiplex PCR; TCRdb's table is partial and in-frame only. Of around 78,000 clones listed, 91% are singletons. The sample was CD8+ T cells sorted from blood. These receptors were taken from a human donor in good health.

This clone was picked up one time. This chain uses TRBV5-1 with TRBJ1-1; D remains unclear. From germline, CDR1 is SGHRS and CDR2 YFSETQ. Trimming removed 7 bases from V and 5 bases from J, with 21 bases in between. This CDR3 region has 15 residues. In DNA, the CDR3 is TGCGCCAGCCTCTTTAGGCCAGGATCGTATACTGAAGCTTTCTTT. It is translated as CASLFRPGSYTEAFF.

CDR3 residues: CSGQGSGELFF. DNA for the CDR3: TGCAGCGGTCAGGGGTCCGGGGAGCTGTTTTTT. The rearrangement joins TRBV29-1 to TRBJ2-2; tentatively, D is TRBD1 (6 bases). The CDR3 contains 11 residues. Germline CDR1 SQVTM, CDR2 ANQGSEA. Trimming took off 7 bases at V and 6 bases at J, with 9 bases between the two ends.

This chain uses TRBV25-1 with TRBJ2-7; 10 nucleotides match TRBD2. V trimming: 6 bases; J trimming: 4 bases; junction bases outside the gene matches: 12. There are 16 residues in the CDR3. Per germline, CDR1 MGHDK and CDR2 SYGVNS. In DNA, the CDR3 is TGTGCCAGCAGAGGTTCGGGGAGCGGGAGGGGGTACGAGCAGTACTTC. This translates into CASRGSGSGRGYEQYF.

V gene TRBV29-1 combines with J gene TRBJ2-7, with D tentatively TRBD1 (6 bases). From germline, CDR1 is SQVTM and CDR2 ANQGSEA. The V end was cut by 2 bases, the J end by 1 base, with 9 bases between. The CDR3 extends over 13 amino acids. The CDR3 loop is CSVEKDSSYEQYF. CDR3 bases: TGCAGCGTTGAAAAGGACAGTTCCTACGAGCAGTACTTC.

The chain has TRBV4-2 and TRBJ2-5, with TRBD2 matching over 7 bases. Germline loops: CDR1 LGHNA, CDR2 YNFKEQ. This CDR3 spans 18 amino acids. Germline trimming cut 1 base from V and 4 bases from J; bases unmatched to any gene: 15. The CDR3 DNA reads TGTGCCAGCAGCCAAGTGTATCTAGCGGCCATTGGGTCAGAGACCCAGTACTTC. Residues: CASSQVYLAAIGSETQYF.

The J gene is TRBJ2-3, the V gene TRBV7-9; possibly TRBD2 for D (5 bases). The CDR3 is 16 residues long. The germline V gene encodes CDR1 SEHNR and CDR2 FQNEAQ (reference sequence). V was cut by 5 bases and J by 4 bases, with 19 bases left in between. Here the CDR3 DNA reads TGTGCCAGCAGCCCCCGGGGTGGGAAACCCGCAGATACGCAGTATTTT. The encoded protein is CASSPRGGKPADTQYF. The whole variable domain, remainder taken from reference TRBV7-9 and TRBJ2-3, is DTGVSQNPRHKITKRGQNVTFRCDPISEHNRLYWYRQTLGQGPEFLTYFQNEAQLEKSRLLSDRFSAERPKGSFSTLEIQRTEQGDSAMYLCASSPRGGKPADTQYFGPGTRLTVL.

The chain is built from TRBV4-2 and TRBJ1-5; TRBD1 is a possible D gene (6 bases). V lost 0 bases, J lost 4 bases, and 16 bases lay in between. This CDR3 is 17 amino acids long. Germline values: CDR1 LGHNA, CDR2 YNFKEQ. The CDR3 bases are TGTGCCAGCAGCCAAGAAGGGTACAGGGTGGGGAATCAGCCCCAGCATTTT. As protein: CASSQEGYRVGNQPQHF.

The rearrangement joins TRBV4-1 to TRBJ2-1; the match to TRBD2 covers 13 bases. The CDR3 extends over 16 amino acids. Germline V gene data show CDR1 as MGHRA and CDR2 as YSYEKL. With 5 bases clipped from V and 10 bases from J, the junction kept 11 bases outside the gene matches. Here the CDR3 DNA reads TGCGCCAGCAGCAAACTAGCGGGAGGGGGGCCCGCGGAGCAGTTCTTC. It encodes CASSKLAGGGPAEQFF.

The chain employs TRBV4-2 and TRBJ2-7; D gene ambiguous. The CDR3 runs to 15 residues. Trimming pared 1 base from V and 0 bases from J, leaving 10 bases between. Germline-derived CDR1 and CDR2 are LGHNA and YNFKEQ. CDR3 DNA sequence: TGTGCCAGCAGCCAAGTTCTTGGCAGCTCCTACGAGCAGTACTTC. It yields the protein CASSQVLGSSYEQYF.

The chain employs TRBV9 and TRBJ2-3; no clear D. In germline, CDR1 is SGDLS, CDR2 YYNGEE. Trimming left V 2 bases short and J 0 bases short, with 7 bases between. The CDR3 has 14 residues. The CDR3 DNA sequence: TGTGCCAGCAGCGTTTTCGGAAGCACAGATACGCAGTATTTT. As protein: CASSVFGSTDTQYF.

The V and J genes are TRBV9 and TRBJ1-1, with a tentative D call TRBD1 (6 bases). The germline gives CDR1 SGDLS, CDR2 YYNGEE. Trimming took off 3 bases at V and 3 bases at J, with 15 bases between the two ends. The CDR3 is 15 amino acids. The CDR3 DNA sequence: TGTGCCAGCAGCGGGAGAGGGGGTTGGGACACTGAAGCTTTCTTT. Its translation is CASSGRGGWDTEAFF.

The gene calls are TRBV13 and TRBJ1-2, with a tentative D call TRBD1 (6 bases). Per the germline V gene, CDR1 is PRHDT and CDR2 is FYEKMQ (reference sequence). The V and J ends lost 1 base and 6 bases respectively, with 9 bases between them. This CDR3 comprises 13 residues. The CDR3 DNA is TGTGCCAGCAGCTTAGAGGGGGGCGATGGCTACACCTTC. This encodes CASSLEGGDGYTF.

The chain is built from TRBV27 and TRBJ2-7, with a possible D match to TRBD1 (5 bases). With 4 bases removed from V and 4 bases from J, the gap between germline ends came to 14 bases. Germline V gene sequence: CDR1 MNHEY, CDR2 SMNVEV (reference sequence). The length of the CDR3 is 14 residues. This chain's CDR3 is CASSSGNNPYEQYF. The CDR3 coding sequence is TGTGCCAGCAGTTCAGGGAACAACCCTTACGAGCAGTACTTC.

The genes are TRBV27 and TRBJ2-1; TRBD2 might be the D (5 bases). V lost 4 bases, J lost 0 bases, and 10 bases lay in between. This CDR3 comprises 15 residues. Germline CDR1 reads MNHEY; CDR2 reads SMNVEV (reference sequence). For the CDR3, the DNA is TGTGCCAGCAGTTCAGCGGCTAGCTCCTACAATGAGCAGTTCTTC. Its protein product is CASSSAASSYNEQFF.

This clone was recorded once. The chain joins TRBV30 to TRBJ1-1; TRBD1 matches 9 bases. This CDR3 has 15 residues. Germline lookup yields CDR1 GTSNPN and CDR2 SVGIG (reference sequence). V gave up 1 base and J gave up 0 bases; unmatched junction bases: 3. CDR3 in amino acids: CAWSEYRGLNTEAFF. The CDR3 bases are TGTGCCTGGAGTGAGTACAGGGGGCTGAACACTGAAGCTTTCTTT.

This chain connects TRBV2 to TRBJ2-2; 11 bases are a match to TRBD1. Germline trimming cut 8 bases from V and 9 bases from J; bases unmatched to any gene: 2. Germline CDR1 is SNHLY and CDR2 is FYNNEI. The CDR3 covers 12 residues. CDR3 nucleotide sequence: TGTGCCAGCCGGACAGGGGGCCGGGAGCTGTTTTTT. Residues: CASRTGGRELFF.

V usage is TRBV6-5 and J usage is TRBJ1-2; TRBD1 matches at 8 bases. The germline V gene has CDR1 MNHEY and CDR2 SVGAGI. Unmatched junction bases numbered 10, after V lost 4 bases and J lost 3 bases. The CDR3 extends over 16 amino acids. The DNA of the CDR3 is TGTGCCAGCAGTTTCTCCACTCAGGGGGCCGACTATGGCTACACCTTC. This encodes CASSFSTQGADYGYTF.

V usage is TRBV27 and J usage is TRBJ2-7; 7 bases are a match to TRBD1. This CDR3 spans 15 amino acids. The germline gives CDR1 MNHEY, CDR2 SMNVEV (reference sequence). After removal of 5 bases from V and 4 bases from J, the junction contained 11 bases not matched to a gene. In nucleotides, the CDR3 is TGTGCCAGCAGTCCATATCAAGGGGGCACTTACGAGCAGTACTTC. The encoded protein is CASSPYQGGTYEQYF.

V gene TRBV6-5 combines with J gene TRBJ2-1; 10 bases align to TRBD1. V shed 4 bases, J shed 4 bases, and the junction held 7 bases outside the gene matches. The germline V gene has CDR1 MNHEY and CDR2 SVGAGI. The CDR3 runs 16 residues. CDR3 bases: TGTGCCAGCAGTTTCACGAGGACAGGGGGGTACAATGAGCAGTTCTTC. The encoded protein is CASSFTRTGGYNEQFF.

This clone is a singleton in its sample. The V gene is TRBV27, the J gene TRBJ1-1, with D uncertain. This CDR3 is built from 13 residues. Germline values: CDR1 MNHEY, CDR2 SMNVEV (reference sequence). The germline V and J ends were trimmed by 6 bases and 1 base, with 9 bases remaining between them. CDR3 sequence (DNA): TGTGCCAGCAGAACTGCCGGGAACACTGAAGCTTTCTTT. As protein: CASRTAGNTEAFF.

V usage is TRBV19 and J usage is TRBJ1-5; 7 nucleotides align to TRBD1. CDR1 and CDR2 from the germline V gene are LNHDA and SQIVND (reference sequence). V lost 3 bases and J lost 8; bases outside the gene matches: 10. This CDR3 contains 15 residues. The CDR3 protein is CASSIGDRGREPQHF. For the CDR3, the DNA is TGTGCCAGTAGTATTGGGGACAGAGGTCGGGAGCCCCAGCATTTT.

The rearrangement links TRBV13 to TRBJ2-7; TRBD2 aligns across 10 bases. The CDR3 has 18 amino acids. CDR1 PRHDT and CDR2 FYEKMQ come from the germline V gene (reference sequence). V lost 2 bases, J lost 5 bases, and 15 bases stayed unmatched. The CDR3, as DNA: TGTGCCAGCAGCTTACGGGGACTAGCGCCAGGGGAGGACCACGAGCAGTACTTC. This translates into CASSLRGLAPGEDHEQYF.

This chain connects TRBV4-1 to TRBJ2-7; the D gene is possibly TRBD2 (6 bases). The V end was cut by 1 base, the J end by 2 bases, with 15 bases between. Germline V gene sequence: CDR1 MGHRA, CDR2 YSYEKL. The CDR3 runs to 16 residues. The CDR3, as DNA: TGCGCCAGCAGCCAAGGCGCTGGAGCGGGCCCCTACGAGCAGTACTTC. It translates to CASSQGAGAGPYEQYF.

This clone has just one count. The chain links TRBV5-1 to TRBJ2-1; TRBD2 is a possible D gene (5 bases). CDR1 SGHRS and CDR2 YFSETQ come from the germline V gene. V gave up 3 bases and J gave up 5 bases, with 6 bases separating them. The length of the CDR3 is 12 residues. CDR3 DNA: TGCGCCAGCAGCTACGGGGACAATGAGCAGTTCTTC. Translation gives CASSYGDNEQFF. Drawing the rest from reference TRBV5-1 and TRBJ2-1, the complete variable domain is KAGVTQTPRYLIKTRGQQVTLSCSPISGHRSVSWYQQTPGQGLQFLFEYFSETQRNKGNFPGRFSGRQFSNSRSEMNVSTLELGDSALYLCASSYGDNEQFFGPGTRLTVL.

This chain uses TRBV6-1 with TRBJ2-7; no clear D. In germline, CDR1 is MNHNS, CDR2 SASEGT. Between the trimmed V and J ends, which lost 9 bases and 3 bases, there was a span of 12 bases. The CDR3 length is 12 residues. DNA for the CDR3: TGTGCCAGTTCAACGGAGTACTACGAGCAGTACTTC. Protein sequence: CASSTEYYEQYF.

The chain couples TRBV6-5 to TRBJ2-1, with D tentatively TRBD1 (5 bases). CDR1 is MNHEY, CDR2 SVGAGI, per germline. V lost 8 bases and J 3 bases, leaving 14 bases between the germline ends. CDR3 length: 14 residues. This chain's CDR3 is CASGTWGLYNEQFF. CDR3 bases: TGTGCCAGCGGAACCTGGGGCCTCTACAATGAGCAGTTCTTC.